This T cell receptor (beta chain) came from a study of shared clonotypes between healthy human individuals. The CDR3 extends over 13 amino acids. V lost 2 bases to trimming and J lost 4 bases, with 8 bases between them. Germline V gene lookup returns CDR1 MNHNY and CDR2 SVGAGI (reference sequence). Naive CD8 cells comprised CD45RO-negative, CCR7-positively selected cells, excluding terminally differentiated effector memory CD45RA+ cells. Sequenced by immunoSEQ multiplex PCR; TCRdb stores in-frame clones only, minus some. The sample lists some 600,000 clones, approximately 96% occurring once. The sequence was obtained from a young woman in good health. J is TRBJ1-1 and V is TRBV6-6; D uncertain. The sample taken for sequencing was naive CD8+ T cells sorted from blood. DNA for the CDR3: TGTGCCAGCAGTTACGAGGGTAGCACTGAAGCTTTCTTT. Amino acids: CASSYEGSTEAFF.